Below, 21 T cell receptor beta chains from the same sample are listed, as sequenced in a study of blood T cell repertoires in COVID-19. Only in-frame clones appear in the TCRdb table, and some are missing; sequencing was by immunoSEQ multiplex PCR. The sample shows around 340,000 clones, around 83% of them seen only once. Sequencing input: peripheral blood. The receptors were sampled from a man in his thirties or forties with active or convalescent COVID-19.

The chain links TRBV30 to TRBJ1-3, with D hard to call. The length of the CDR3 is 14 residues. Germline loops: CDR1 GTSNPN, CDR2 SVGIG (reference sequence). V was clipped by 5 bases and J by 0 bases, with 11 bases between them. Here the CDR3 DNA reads TGTGCCTGGGGCAGCGGTCGCTCTGGAAACACCATATATTTT. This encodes CAWGSGRSGNTIYF.

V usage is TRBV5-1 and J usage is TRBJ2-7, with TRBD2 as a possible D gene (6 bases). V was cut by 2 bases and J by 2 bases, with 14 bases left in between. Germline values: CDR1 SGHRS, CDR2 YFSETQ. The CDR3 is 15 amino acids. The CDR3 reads CASSFGVGEAYEQYF. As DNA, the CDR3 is TGCGCCAGCAGCTTCGGGGTAGGGGAGGCCTACGAGCAGTACTTC. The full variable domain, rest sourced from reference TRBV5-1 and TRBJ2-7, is KAGVTQTPRYLIKTRGQQVTLSCSPISGHRSVSWYQQTPGQGLQFLFEYFSETQRNKGNFPGRFSGRQFSNSRSEMNVSTLELGDSALYLCASSFGVGEAYEQYFGPGTRLTVT.

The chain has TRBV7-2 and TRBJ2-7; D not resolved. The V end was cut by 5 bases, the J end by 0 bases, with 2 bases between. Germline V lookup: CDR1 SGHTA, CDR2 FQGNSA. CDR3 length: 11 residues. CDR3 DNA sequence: TGTGCCAGCAGCCACTCCTACGAGCAGTACTTC. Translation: CASSHSYEQYF.

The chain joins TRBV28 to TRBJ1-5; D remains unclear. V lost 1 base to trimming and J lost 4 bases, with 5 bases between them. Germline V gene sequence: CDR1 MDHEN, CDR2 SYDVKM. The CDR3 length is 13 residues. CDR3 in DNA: TGTGCCAGCAGTTTATCCGGGAATCAGCCCCAGCATTTT. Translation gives CASSLSGNQPQHF.

The CDR3 loop reads CASKEGVRDTQYF. In DNA form, the CDR3 reads TGTGCCAGCAAGGAGGGAGTGAGAGATACGCAGTATTTT. The chain has TRBV2 and TRBJ2-3; D is perhaps TRBD2 (6 bases). V lost 7 bases and J lost 5, with 13 bases in between. Germline V gene sequence: CDR1 SNHLY, CDR2 FYNNEI. This CDR3 has 13 residues.

This CDR3 is CASSRGLADEQFF. The CDR3 DNA is TGTGCCAGCAGCAGAGGACTAGCTGATGAGCAGTTCTTC. This chain joins TRBV7-7 and TRBJ2-1, with 8 positions matching TRBD2. This CDR3 contains 13 residues. Germline V gives CDR1 SSHAT, CDR2 FNYEAQ (reference sequence). Germline trimming cut 5 bases from V and 8 bases from J; bases unmatched to any gene: 5.

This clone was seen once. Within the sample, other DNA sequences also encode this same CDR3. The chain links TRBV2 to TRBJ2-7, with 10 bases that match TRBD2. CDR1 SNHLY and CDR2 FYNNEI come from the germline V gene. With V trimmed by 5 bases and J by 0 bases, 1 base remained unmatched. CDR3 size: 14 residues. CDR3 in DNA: TGTGCCAGCAGTAGGACTAGCGGCTCCTACGAGCAGTACTTC. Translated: CASSRTSGSYEQYF.

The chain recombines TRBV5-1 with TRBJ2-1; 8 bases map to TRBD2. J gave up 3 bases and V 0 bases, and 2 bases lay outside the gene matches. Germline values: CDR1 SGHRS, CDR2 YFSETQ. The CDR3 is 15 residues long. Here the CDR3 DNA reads TGCGCCAGCAGCTTGGGACTAGCGAGCTACAATGAGCAGTTCTTC. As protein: CASSLGLASYNEQFF.

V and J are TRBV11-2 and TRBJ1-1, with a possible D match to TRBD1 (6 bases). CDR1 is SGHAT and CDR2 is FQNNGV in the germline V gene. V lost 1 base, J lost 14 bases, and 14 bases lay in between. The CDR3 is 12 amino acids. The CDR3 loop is CASSLGGPPGFF. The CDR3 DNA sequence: TGTGCCAGCAGCTTAGGGGGGCCACCCGGCTTCTTT.

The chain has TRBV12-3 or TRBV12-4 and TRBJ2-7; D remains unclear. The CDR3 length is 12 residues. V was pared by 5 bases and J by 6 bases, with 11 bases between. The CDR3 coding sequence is TGTGCCAGCAGTGCTGACATCGGCGAGCAGTACTTC. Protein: CASSADIGEQYF.

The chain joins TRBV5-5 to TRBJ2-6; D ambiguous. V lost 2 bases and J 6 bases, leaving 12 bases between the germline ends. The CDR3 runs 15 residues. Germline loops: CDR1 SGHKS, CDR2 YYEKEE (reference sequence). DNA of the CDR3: TGTGCCAGCAGCTTCTGGCTGCTTGAGGCCAACGTCCTGACTTTC. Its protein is CASSFWLLEANVLTF.

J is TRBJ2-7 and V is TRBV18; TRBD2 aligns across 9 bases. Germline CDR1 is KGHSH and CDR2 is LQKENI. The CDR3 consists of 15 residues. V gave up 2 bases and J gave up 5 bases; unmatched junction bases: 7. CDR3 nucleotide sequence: TGTGCCAGCTCACCAGGGACTAGCATGGAAAACGAGCAGTACTTC. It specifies CASSPGTSMENEQYF. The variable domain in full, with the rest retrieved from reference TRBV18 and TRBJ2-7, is NAGVMQNPRHLVRRRGQEARLRCSPMKGHSHVYWYRQLPEEGLKFMVYLQKENIIDESGMPKERFSAEFPKEGPSILRIQQVVRGDSAAYFCASSPGTSMENEQYFGPGTRLTVT.

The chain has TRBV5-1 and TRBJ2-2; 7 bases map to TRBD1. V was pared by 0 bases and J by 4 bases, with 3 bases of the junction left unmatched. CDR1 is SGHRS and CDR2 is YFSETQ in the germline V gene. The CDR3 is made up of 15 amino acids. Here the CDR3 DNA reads TGCGCCAGCAGCTTGGACAGGGGATTCACCGGGGAGCTGTTTTTT. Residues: CASSLDRGFTGELFF. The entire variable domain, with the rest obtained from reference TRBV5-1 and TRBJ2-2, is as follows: KAGVTQTPRYLIKTRGQQVTLSCSPISGHRSVSWYQQTPGQGLQFLFEYFSETQRNKGNFPGRFSGRQFSNSRSEMNVSTLELGDSALYLCASSLDRGFTGELFFGEGSRLTVL.

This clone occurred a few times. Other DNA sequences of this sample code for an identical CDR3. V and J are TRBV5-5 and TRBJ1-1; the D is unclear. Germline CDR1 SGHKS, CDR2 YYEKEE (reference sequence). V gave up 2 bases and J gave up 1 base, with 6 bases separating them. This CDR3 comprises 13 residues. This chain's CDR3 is CASSFGGNTEAFF. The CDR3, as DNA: TGTGCCAGCAGCTTCGGTGGGAACACTGAAGCTTTCTTT.

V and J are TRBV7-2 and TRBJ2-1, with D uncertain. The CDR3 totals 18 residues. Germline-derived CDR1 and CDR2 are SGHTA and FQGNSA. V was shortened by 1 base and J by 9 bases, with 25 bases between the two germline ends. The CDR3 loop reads CASSLGVVWLGKASEQFF. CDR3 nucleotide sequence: TGTGCCAGCAGCTTAGGTGTGGTTTGGCTAGGAAAAGCAAGTGAGCAGTTCTTC. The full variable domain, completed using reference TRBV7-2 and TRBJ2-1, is GAGVSQSPSNKVTEKGKDVELRCDPISGHTALYWYRQSLGQGLEFLIYFQGNSAPDKSGLPSDRFSAERTGGSVSTLTIQRTQQEDSAVYLCASSLGVVWLGKASEQFFGPGTRLTVL.

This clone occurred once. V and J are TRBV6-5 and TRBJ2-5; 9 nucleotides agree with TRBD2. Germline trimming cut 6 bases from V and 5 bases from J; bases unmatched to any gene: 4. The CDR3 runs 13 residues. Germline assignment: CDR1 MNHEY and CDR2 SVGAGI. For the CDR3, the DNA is TGTGCCAGCAGAGCGGGAGGTCGGGAGACCCAGTACTTC. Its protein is CASRAGGRETQYF.

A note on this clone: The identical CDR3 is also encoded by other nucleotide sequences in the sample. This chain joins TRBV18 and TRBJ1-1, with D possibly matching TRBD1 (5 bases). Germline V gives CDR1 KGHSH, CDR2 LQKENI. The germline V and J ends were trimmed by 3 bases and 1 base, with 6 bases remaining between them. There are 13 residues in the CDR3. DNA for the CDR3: TGTGCCAGCTCACCGGACAAGAACACTGAAGCTTTCTTT. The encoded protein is CASSPDKNTEAFF.

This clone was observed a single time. This CDR3 reads CATSSWGQGRGYTF. CDR3 DNA sequence: TGTGCCACCAGCAGTTGGGGACAGGGTCGAGGCTACACCTTC. The chain uses TRBV15 and TRBJ1-2; TRBD1 matches 9 bases. This CDR3 is 14 amino acids long. Germline CDR1 and CDR2: LNHNV and YYDKDF (reference sequence). After removal of 3 bases from V and 8 bases from J, the junction contained 7 bases not matched to a gene.

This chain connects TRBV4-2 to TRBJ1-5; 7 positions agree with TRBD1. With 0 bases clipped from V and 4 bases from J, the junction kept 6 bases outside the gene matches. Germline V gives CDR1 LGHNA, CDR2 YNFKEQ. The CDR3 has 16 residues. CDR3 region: CASSQEGTARNQPQHF. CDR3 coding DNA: TGTGCCAGCAGCCAAGAGGGGACAGCCCGGAATCAGCCCCAGCATTTT.

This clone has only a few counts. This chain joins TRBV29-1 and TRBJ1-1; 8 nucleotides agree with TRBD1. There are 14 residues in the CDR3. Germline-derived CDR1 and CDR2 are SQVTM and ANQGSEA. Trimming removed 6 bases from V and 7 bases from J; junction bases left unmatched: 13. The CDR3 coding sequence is TGCAGCGTAACCGATCAGGGGGCCACCTATGAAGCTTTCTTT. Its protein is CSVTDQGATYEAFF. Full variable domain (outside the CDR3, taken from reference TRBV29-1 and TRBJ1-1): SAVISQKPSRDICQRGTSLTIQCQVDSQVTMMFWYRQQPGQSLTLIATANQGSEATYESGFVIDKFPISRPNLTFSTLTVSNMSPEDSSIYLCSVTDQGATYEAFFGQGTRLTVV.

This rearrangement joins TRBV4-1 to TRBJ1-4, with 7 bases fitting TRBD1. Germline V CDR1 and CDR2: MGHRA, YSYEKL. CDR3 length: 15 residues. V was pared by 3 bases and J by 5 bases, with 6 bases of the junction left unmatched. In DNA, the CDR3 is TGCGCCAGCAGCCAGTATCAGGGGGTCAATGAAAAACTGTTTTTT. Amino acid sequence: CASSQYQGVNEKLFF.